Each of the 21 T cell receptor beta chains below was sequenced from the same sample in a study of blood T cell repertoires in COVID-19. Measured with immunoSEQ multiplex PCR; TCRdb has only the in-frame clones, and not every one. The table lists 250,000 or so clones, around 84% of them singletons. The source material was peripheral blood. The receptors were gathered from a woman aged 18-30 years with acute or convalescent COVID-19.

CDR3 in DNA: TGTGCCAGCAGCTTCGAGGGTCCTGGCTACACCTTC. It is translated as CASSFEGPGYTF. The genes are TRBV7-2 and TRBJ1-2; D gene ambiguous. The V and J ends lost 3 bases and 7 bases respectively, with 9 bases between them. Germline-derived CDR1 and CDR2 are SGHTA and FQGNSA. This CDR3 spans 12 amino acids.

This clone was picked up one time. V gene TRBV4-3 combines with J gene TRBJ2-1, with 15 bases fitting TRBD2. The CDR3 spans 18 residues. Trimming at V came to 3 bases and at J to 8 bases, leaving 11 bases not matched to a gene. Looked up from germline, CDR1 is LGHNA and CDR2 is YSLEER. The CDR3 reads CASSQGAGTSGRYYEQFF. The CDR3 nucleotides are TGCGCCAGCAGCCAGGGGGCCGGGACTAGCGGGAGGTACTATGAGCAGTTCTTC.

The rearrangement joins TRBV28 to TRBJ2-3, with D uncertain. This CDR3 contains 13 residues. Trimming left V 5 bases short and J 5 bases short, with 11 bases between. Germline V gene sequence: CDR1 MDHEN, CDR2 SYDVKM. The CDR3 protein is CASSATPGDTQYF. CDR3 DNA: TGTGCCAGCAGTGCTACGCCTGGAGATACGCAGTATTTT.

In regard to this clone: Its ends do not fully match the called genes, so a read error is possible. The chain is built from TRBV2 and TRBJ2-7, with 7 bases that match TRBD1. This CDR3 is 13 amino acids long. In germline, CDR1 is SNHLY, CDR2 FYNNEI. CDR3 DNA sequence: TGTGCTAGCATGCCAGGGGGAACCTACGAGCAGTACTTC. This sequence encodes CASMPGGTYEQYF.

Only one count was recorded for this clone. The chain combines TRBV9 with TRBJ2-1; D unclear. The CDR3 contains 12 residues. Trimming removed 3 bases from V and 6 bases from J, with 7 bases in between. CDR1 is SGDLS, CDR2 YYNGEE, per germline. In DNA, the CDR3 is TGTGCCAGCAGCGGGAGTCGCAATGAGCAGTTCTTC. As protein: CASSGSRNEQFF.

The chain is built from TRBV4-2 and TRBJ1-2, with D tentatively TRBD1 (6 bases). This CDR3 is 11 amino acids long. V shed 1 base and J shed 12 bases, with 9 bases lying between them. CDR1 and CDR2 from the germline V gene are LGHNA and YNFKEQ. DNA of the CDR3: TGTGCCAGCAGCCAAGGGACAGCCCACACCTTC. Translating it yields CASSQGTAHTF.

V and J are TRBV4-1 and TRBJ2-7; 8 bases line up with TRBD2. The V gene end was trimmed by 0 bases and the J gene end by 2 bases; junction bases not matched to a gene: 9. This CDR3 contains 17 residues. CDR1 is MGHRA and CDR2 is YSYEKL in the germline V gene. For the CDR3, the DNA is TGCGCCAGCAGCCAAGACTGGGGGCGGGAGGCCCCCTACGAGCAGTACTTC. This sequence encodes CASSQDWGREAPYEQYF.

The rearrangement uses TRBV7-2 and TRBJ1-1; no definite D call. This CDR3 region has 14 residues. With 3 bases removed from V and 5 bases from J, the gap between germline ends came to 13 bases. Germline V CDR1 and CDR2: SGHTA, FQGNSA. CDR3 DNA sequence: TGTGCCAGCAGCTTCGGGGAGGCTTGGACTGAAGCTTTCTTT. Its protein is CASSFGEAWTEAFF.

This chain uses TRBV5-5 with TRBJ1-2; TRBD1 agrees at 8 bases. Losses at the gene ends were 2 bases for V and 7 bases for J; bases not matched to a gene: 19. Germline V gene data show CDR1 as SGHKS and CDR2 as YYEKEE (reference sequence). The CDR3 is made up of 18 amino acids. The CDR3 DNA reads as TGTGCCAGCAGCTTAGAGGGGGACTGGGGACAGGCCTTTTTTGGCTACACCTTC. As protein: CASSLEGDWGQAFFGYTF.

This clone was counted only a few times. The J gene is TRBJ2-3, the V gene TRBV6-5; 8 bases line up with TRBD1. In germline, CDR1 is MNHEY, CDR2 SVGAGI. The CDR3 runs 15 residues. Trimming removed 4 bases from V and 2 bases from J; junction bases left unmatched: 5. The CDR3 DNA is TGTGCCAGCAGTTCTCACAGGGGGGACACAGATACGCAGTATTTT. Protein product: CASSSHRGDTDTQYF.

V and J are TRBV6-6 and TRBJ2-1; TRBD2 aligns across 7 bases. This CDR3 spans 13 amino acids. CDR1 MNHNY and CDR2 SVGAGI come from the germline V gene (reference sequence). V lost 6 bases to trimming and J lost 6 bases; unmatched junction nucleotides: 5. In DNA, the CDR3 is TGTGCCAGCAGAGGCGGGAGTTTCAATGAGCAGTTCTTC. This codes for CASRGGSFNEQFF.

The V and J genes are TRBV15 and TRBJ2-1, with D perhaps TRBD2 (6 bases). This CDR3 has 14 amino acids. In germline, CDR1 is LNHNV, CDR2 YYDKDF (reference sequence). V shed 6 bases and J shed 4 bases, with 13 bases lying between them. As DNA, the CDR3 is TGTGCCACCAGGGGGGGATCCCCTTACAATGAGCAGTTCTTC. Protein product: CATRGGSPYNEQFF. The full variable domain, completed using reference TRBV15 and TRBJ2-1, is DAMVIQNPRYQVTQFGKPVTLSCSQTLNHNVMYWYQQKSSQAPKLLFHYYDKDFNNEADTPDNFQSRRPNTSFCFLDIRSPGLGDTAMYLCATRGGSPYNEQFFGPGTRLTVL.

V and J are TRBV28 and TRBJ2-7; 7 bases are a match to TRBD1. This CDR3 has 14 amino acids. With 3 bases clipped from V and 6 bases from J, the junction kept 8 bases outside the gene matches. Germline loops: CDR1 MDHEN, CDR2 SYDVKM. The CDR3 DNA is TGTGCCAGCAGTTTCCAGGACAGGCTCCCCGAGCAGTACTTC. It is translated as CASSFQDRLPEQYF.

The rearrangement links TRBV7-9 to TRBJ1-4; tentative D call: TRBD1 (6 bases). CDR3 length: 18 residues. V lost 5 bases and J 0 bases, leaving 19 bases between the germline ends. Germline V gives CDR1 SEHNR, CDR2 FQNEAQ (reference sequence). CDR3 sequence: CASSPGRQGIATNEKLFF. CDR3 sequence (DNA): TGTGCCAGCAGCCCCGGACGGCAGGGGATTGCAACTAATGAAAAACTGTTTTTT.

The CDR3 loop reads CASSPSTGQGGPDTQYF. CDR3 nucleotides: TGTGCCAGCAGCCCAAGCACGGGGCAGGGAGGTCCAGATACGCAGTATTTT. This chain connects TRBV4-2 to TRBJ2-3; a possible D gene is TRBD2 (6 bases). Germline loops: CDR1 LGHNA, CDR2 YNFKEQ. With 4 bases removed from V and 4 bases from J, the gap between germline ends came to 21 bases. The CDR3 is made up of 17 amino acids.

V gene TRBV6-1 combines with J gene TRBJ2-7; 9 nucleotides agree with TRBD1. Looked up from germline, CDR1 is MNHNS and CDR2 is SASEGT. The trim removed 2 bases at V and 3 bases at J, leaving 5 bases unmatched. The CDR3 extends over 15 amino acids. The CDR3 coding sequence is TGTGCCAGCAGTGAAATGGGACAGGGTAGCTACGAGCAGTACTTC. This encodes CASSEMGQGSYEQYF.

The chain couples TRBV4-3 to TRBJ2-5; 7 positions match TRBD2. CDR1 LGHNA and CDR2 YSLEER come from the germline V gene. This CDR3 is 14 amino acids long. Trimming took 4 bases from V and 1 from J; bases not matched to a gene: 3. CDR3 protein: CASSRGTTQETQYF. In nucleotides, the CDR3 is TGCGCCAGCAGCCGAGGGACTACCCAAGAGACCCAGTACTTC.

This rearrangement joins TRBV30 to TRBJ2-1; D perhaps matches TRBD2 (6 bases). Trimming left V 1 base short and J 7 bases short, with 14 bases between. The CDR3 consists of 14 residues. Looked up from germline, CDR1 is GTSNPN and CDR2 is SVGIG (reference sequence). The CDR3 loop reads CAWSEGGMTNEQFF. CDR3 coding DNA: TGTGCCTGGAGTGAGGGCGGGATGACAAATGAGCAGTTCTTC.

The chain has TRBV7-2 and TRBJ2-7; 7 bases align to TRBD1. Trimming took 5 bases from V and 5 from J; bases not matched to a gene: 9. The CDR3 consists of 14 residues. CDR1 and CDR2 from the germline V gene are SGHTA and FQGNSA. The CDR3 protein is CASSLGQIVDEQYF. The CDR3 nucleotides are TGTGCCAGCAGCCTGGGACAGATCGTCGACGAGCAGTACTTC.

In this sample, this clone turned up a few times. The chain is built from TRBV15 and TRBJ2-3; D is uncertain. Germline CDR1 is LNHNV and CDR2 is YYDKDF (reference sequence). The V end was cut by 1 base, the J end by 1 base, with 6 bases between. The CDR3 is 14 amino acids. The CDR3 sequence is CATSRVQGTDTQYF. The CDR3 nucleotides read TGTGCCACCAGCAGAGTTCAGGGCACAGATACGCAGTATTTT.

The chain recombines TRBV11-2 with TRBJ2-1; possible D gene TRBD2, 6 bases. This CDR3 spans 15 amino acids. Germline V lookup: CDR1 SGHAT, CDR2 FQNNGV. The ends were cut back, 5 bases at V and 1 base at J, with 12 bases in the middle. In DNA, the CDR3 is TGTGCCAGCAGCGACGGCGGGGATTCCTACAATGAGCAGTTCTTC. Amino acids: CASSDGGDSYNEQFF.